Following are 27 T cell receptor beta chains from one sample sequenced in a study of cytomegalovirus exposure and HLA in healthy donors (dated by TCRdb to 2017 to 2019). Libraries came from the immunoSEQ multiplex PCR assay. TCRdb's version of the immuneACCESS table is confined to in-frame rearrangements and falls short of the full clone set. An unresolved V gene accounts for under half of the shortfall where checked; the remainder is of unknown origin. Across this sample there are some 90,000 clones, with 95% to 98% seen only once. The biggest ten clones account for roughly 0.82% of the sample. Sequenced material: PBMCs. All receptors derive from a man between 18 and 29 years old in good health and CMV-seronegative.

J is TRBJ1-2 and V is TRBV18; 9 bases align to TRBD1. V lost 2 bases, J lost 2 bases, and 3 bases stayed unmatched. Germline CDR1 reads KGHSH; CDR2 reads LQKENI. This CDR3 is built from 15 residues. The DNA for the CDR3 is TGTGCCAGCTCACCAACGACAGGGGGGAACTATGGCTACACCTTC. It yields the protein CASSPTTGGNYGYTF.

The chain recombines TRBV5-6 with TRBJ2-7, with a weak D call TRBD2 (5 bases). Trimming pared 0 bases from V and 12 bases from J, leaving 13 bases between. This CDR3 spans 12 amino acids. CDR1 and CDR2 from the germline V gene are SGHDT and YYEEEE. The CDR3 nucleotides are TGTGCCAGCAGCTTGGCCGGACTTTCTATGTACGTC. Amino acids: CASSLAGLSMYV.

The chain joins TRBV6-6 to TRBJ2-5; D may be TRBD2 (5 bases). With 6 bases removed from V and 5 bases from J, the gap between germline ends came to 16 bases. This CDR3 has 14 amino acids. Germline CDR1 is MNHNY and CDR2 is SVGAGI (reference sequence). CDR3: CASRAGSKRETQYF. CDR3 DNA sequence: TGTGCCAGCAGGGCCGGGTCCAAGCGGGAGACCCAGTACTTC.

The rearrangement links TRBV27 to TRBJ1-1; D perhaps matches TRBD1 (6 bases). The CDR3 runs 14 residues. V lost 5 bases and J lost 3, with 13 bases in between. Germline V gene lookup returns CDR1 MNHEY and CDR2 SMNVEV (reference sequence). The CDR3 nucleotides read TGTGCCAGCAGTCAAAAGCAGGGGTACACTGAAGCTTTCTTT. It encodes CASSQKQGYTEAFF.

This clone was detected only once. The V gene is TRBV7-8, the J gene TRBJ2-1, with TRBD2 matching 8 bases. The length of the CDR3 is 14 residues. J was trimmed by 5 bases and V by 2 bases; bases with no gene match: 2. Per the germline V gene, CDR1 is SGHVS and CDR2 is FQNEAQ. The CDR3 coding sequence is TGTGCCAGCAGCTTACTAGCGGGCCACAATGAGCAGTTCTTC. This codes for CASSLLAGHNEQFF.

This chain joins TRBV18 and TRBJ1-1, with TRBD1 matching over 7 bases. V trimming: 7 bases; J trimming: 1 base; junction bases outside the gene matches: 3. This CDR3 has 13 residues. Germline V gives CDR1 KGHSH, CDR2 LQKENI. This CDR3 reads CASCGQANTEAFF. The CDR3 DNA sequence: TGTGCCAGCTGCGGACAGGCGAACACTGAAGCTTTCTTT. Supplemented by reference TRBV18 and TRBJ1-1, the full variable domain reads NAGVMQNPRHLVRRRGQEARLRCSPMKGHSHVYWYRQLPEEGLKFMVYLQKENIIDESGMPKERFSAEFPKEGPSILRIQQVVRGDSAAYFCASCGQANTEAFFGQGTRLTVV.

The V and J genes are TRBV30 and TRBJ1-1, with 8 positions matching TRBD1. The CDR3 consists of 13 residues. In germline, CDR1 is GTSNPN, CDR2 SVGIG (reference sequence). V trimming: 4 bases; J trimming: 14 bases; junction bases outside the gene matches: 15. Written as DNA, the CDR3 is TGTGCCTGGAACCTAGGACAGGGCATATATTGGTTCTTT. Translation: CAWNLGQGIYWFF.

The J gene is TRBJ2-3, the V gene TRBV27; 9 bases map to TRBD2. The CDR3 covers 13 residues. Germline CDR1 reads MNHEY; CDR2 reads SMNVEV (reference sequence). Trimming cost V 7 bases and J 4 bases; bases outside gene matches: 3. In DNA, the CDR3 is TGTGCCAGCACCTTAGCGGGAGCAGATACGCAGTATTTT. This sequence encodes CASTLAGADTQYF.

The chain uses TRBV5-4 and TRBJ1-3; 8 positions match TRBD1. Trimming at V came to 4 bases and at J to 0 bases, leaving 6 bases not matched to a gene. In germline, CDR1 is SGHNT, CDR2 YYREEE (reference sequence). The CDR3 spans 16 residues. For the CDR3, the DNA is TGTGCCAGCAGCAAGGGACAGGAAGCCTCTGGAAACACCATATATTTT. Translating it yields CASSKGQEASGNTIYF.

This clone was picked up one time. The CDR3 DNA sequence: TGTGCCAGCTCAGGGTCAGGGGATCAGCCCCAGCATTTT. This codes for CASSGSGDQPQHF. The chain employs TRBV18 and TRBJ1-5; possible D gene TRBD1, 6 bases. Germline CDR1 and CDR2: KGHSH and LQKENI. V lost 5 bases to trimming and J lost 5 bases, with 10 bases between them. The CDR3 is 13 amino acids.

The V gene is TRBV6-5, the J gene TRBJ1-2, with 7 bases fitting TRBD1. The CDR3 has 14 amino acids. Per the germline V gene, CDR1 is MNHEY and CDR2 is SVGAGI. J gave up 5 bases and V 5 bases, and 8 bases lay outside the gene matches. CDR3 sequence: CASSEVSGGYGYTF. For the CDR3, the DNA is TGTGCCAGCAGTGAAGTTTCAGGGGGATATGGCTACACCTTC.

This chain links TRBV28 with TRBJ2-7, with D uncertain. Per germline, CDR1 MDHEN and CDR2 SYDVKM. Trimming took off 6 bases at V and 3 bases at J, with 12 bases between the two ends. The length of the CDR3 is 13 residues. CDR3 sequence reads: CASSSGRIYEQYF. For the CDR3, the DNA is TGTGCCAGCAGCTCCGGTCGTATCTACGAGCAGTACTTC.

This clone was counted once. The V call is TRBV18, the J call TRBJ1-1; a weak D match, TRBD1 (5 bases). Per the germline V gene, CDR1 is KGHSH and CDR2 is LQKENI. The CDR3 has 14 amino acids. Trimming took off 1 base at V and 7 bases at J, with 13 bases between the two ends. The CDR3 DNA is TGTGCCAGCTCACCACAGCTCGACAGTAATGAAGCTTTCTTT. Residues: CASSPQLDSNEAFF.

This clone was found once. The chain couples TRBV6-5 to TRBJ1-3; D remains ambiguous. The germline V and J ends were trimmed by 0 bases and 4 bases, with 10 bases remaining between them. Germline CDR1 reads MNHEY; CDR2 reads SVGAGI. The CDR3 contains 15 residues. The CDR3, as DNA: TGTGCCAGCAGTTACTCGAGGAATCTGGGAAACACCATATATTTT. The encoded protein is CASSYSRNLGNTIYF.

This clone is a singleton in its sample. V and J are TRBV19 and TRBJ1-2, with a tentative D call TRBD1 (5 bases). The length of the CDR3 is 12 residues. Per the germline V gene, CDR1 is LNHDA and CDR2 is SQIVND (reference sequence). Trimming removed 11 bases from V and 7 bases from J, with 17 bases in between. CDR3: CASTTWGGGYTF. CDR3 nucleotides: TGTGCCTCCACGACCTGGGGGGGTGGCTACACCTTC.

The CDR3 DNA sequence: TGTGCCAGCAGTCCAGGGACTTTCTGGTTCTTC. Translated: CASSPGTFWFF. The chain uses TRBV27 and TRBJ2-1; TRBD2 might be the D (6 bases). Trimming pared 5 bases from V and 15 bases from J, leaving 14 bases between. In germline, CDR1 is MNHEY, CDR2 SMNVEV (reference sequence). The CDR3 spans 11 residues.

The chain carries TRBV5-1 and TRBJ2-3, with TRBD2 matching over 10 bases. Germline values: CDR1 SGHRS, CDR2 YFSETQ. The CDR3 is made up of 16 amino acids. Trimming removed 4 bases from V and 1 base from J; junction bases left unmatched: 6. CDR3 sequence: CASSQSGRVGTDTQYF. DNA for the CDR3: TGCGCCAGCAGCCAGAGCGGGAGGGTGGGCACAGATACGCAGTATTTT.

This chain links TRBV5-4 with TRBJ2-7, with TRBD2 matching over 11 bases. Per germline, CDR1 SGHNT and CDR2 YYREEE (reference sequence). The CDR3 extends over 16 amino acids. V lost 4 bases to trimming and J lost 0 bases; unmatched junction nucleotides: 6. CDR3 protein: CASSPTGLADSYEQYF. In DNA, the CDR3 is TGTGCCAGCAGCCCCACGGGACTAGCGGACTCCTACGAGCAGTACTTC.

The genes are TRBV11-3 and TRBJ2-3; tentative D call: TRBD1 (5 bases). Germline CDR1 and CDR2: SGHNT and YENEEA. Trimming removed 2 bases from V and 1 base from J, with 10 bases in between. This CDR3 contains 15 residues. The DNA for the CDR3 is TGTGCCAGCAGCTTAAGGGCACAGGGCACAGATACGCAGTATTTT. Translated: CASSLRAQGTDTQYF.

This rearrangement joins TRBV28 to TRBJ1-4; D is unclear. Germline loops: CDR1 MDHEN, CDR2 SYDVKM. The V gene lost 2 bases and the J gene lost 6 bases, with 13 bases spanning the gap. This CDR3 contains 15 residues. The DNA of the CDR3 is TGTGCCAGCAGTTTACCCCGTCGTTCGTATGAAAAACTGTTTTTT. Protein: CASSLPRRSYEKLFF.

The chain carries TRBV18 and TRBJ2-3; 9 bases are a match to TRBD2. V lost 4 bases to trimming and J lost 4 bases; unmatched junction nucleotides: 9. This CDR3 is built from 16 residues. Germline values: CDR1 KGHSH, CDR2 LQKENI. The CDR3 reads CASSRVPSGISDTQYF. CDR3 bases: TGTGCCAGCTCACGGGTTCCTAGCGGGATCTCAGATACGCAGTATTTT.

The V and J genes are TRBV27 and TRBJ1-2, with D perhaps TRBD1 (5 bases). Deletions cut 11 bases from V and 7 bases from J, with 11 bases between. Germline CDR1 MNHEY, CDR2 SMNVEV (reference sequence). The length of the CDR3 is 10 residues. CDR3 in DNA: TGTGCCGCAGGACAAGGTGGCTACACCTTC. Translation gives CAAGQGGYTF.

The rearrangement links TRBV5-1 to TRBJ1-1; D possibly corresponds to TRBD1 (6 bases). This CDR3 region has 16 residues. Per the germline V gene, CDR1 is SGHRS and CDR2 is YFSETQ. V gave up 0 bases and J gave up 0 bases, with 12 bases separating them. The CDR3 here is CASSLAQWTVNTEAFF. In nucleotides, the CDR3 is TGCGCCAGCAGCTTGGCCCAATGGACAGTGAACACTGAAGCTTTCTTT.

Remarks on this clone: The same CDR3 is also encoded by other DNA sequences in this sample. This chain connects TRBV9 to TRBJ2-1; TRBD2 matches at 11 bases. CDR1 SGDLS and CDR2 YYNGEE come from the germline V gene. The length of the CDR3 is 15 residues. After removal of 5 bases from V and 6 bases from J, the junction contained 7 bases not matched to a gene. CDR3 sequence: CASSATSGSLNEQFF. The CDR3 DNA reads as TGTGCCAGCAGTGCTACTAGCGGGAGTCTCAATGAGCAGTTCTTC.

CDR3: CASSYQQNTEAFF. As DNA, the CDR3 is TGTGCCAGCAGCTACCAACAGAACACTGAAGCTTTCTTT. This rearrangement joins TRBV7-6 to TRBJ1-1; D uncertain. The ends were cut back, 4 bases at V and 1 base at J, with 7 bases in the middle. In germline, CDR1 is SGHVS, CDR2 FNYEAQ. There are 13 residues in the CDR3.

The genes are TRBV25-1 and TRBJ2-2; D is perhaps TRBD1 (6 bases). The V and J ends lost 3 bases and 1 base respectively, with 15 bases between them. The V gene's germline CDR1 is MGHDK and CDR2 SYGVNS. This CDR3 has 17 amino acids. The CDR3 DNA is TGTGCCAGCAGTGATTACCCGGGACACAAGAACACCGGGGAGCTGTTTTTT. Translation gives CASSDYPGHKNTGELFF.

The J gene is TRBJ2-5, the V gene TRBV5-1, with D perhaps matching TRBD2 (6 bases). V dropped 2 bases and J dropped 3 bases, with 11 bases sitting between them. Per germline, CDR1 SGHRS and CDR2 YFSETQ. This CDR3 has 14 amino acids. DNA of the CDR3: TGCGCCAGCAGCTTCGGCGGGGTAGAAGAGACCCAGTACTTC. Translation gives CASSFGGVEETQYF. The variable domain in full, with the rest retrieved from reference TRBV5-1 and TRBJ2-5, is KAGVTQTPRYLIKTRGQQVTLSCSPISGHRSVSWYQQTPGQGLQFLFEYFSETQRNKGNFPGRFSGRQFSNSRSEMNVSTLELGDSALYLCASSFGGVEETQYFGPGTRLLVL.